This TCR beta chain was sequenced for a study of OX40 agonist ivuxolimab in advanced cancers. At the level of the whole study: Ivuxolimab, which targeted the costimulatory receptor OX40 (CD134), was an agonistic, fully human IgG2 monoclonal antibody. Peripheral TCRbeta sequencing was intended to test whether TCR sequence diversity was altered and clonal T-cell expansion was caused by ivuxolimab. Prior anti-PD-1, anti-PD-L1 or anti-CTLA-4 therapy was permitted, and checkpoint inhibitors had been received by around 39% of dose-escalation patients. The paper reports the monotherapy dose-escalation portion (N ≈ 50 patients) of the phase I ivuxolimab trial. Among the 50 to 55 dose-escalation patients, about 19 had hepatocellular carcinoma, roughly 15 melanoma, 9 renal cell carcinoma and 9 head and neck cancer. The dose-escalation cohort was roughly 83% male with a mean age of approximately 60 years, ranging from roughly 23 to 85. Intravenous ivuxolimab was administered to patients every 2 weeks at six dose levels: 0.01, 0.1, 0.3, 1.5, 3 and 10 mg/kg. Three dose-escalation patients achieved partial responses, one with hepatocellular carcinoma and two with cutaneous melanoma.

Genomic DNA was extracted from sorted cells for sequencing of the TCRbeta CDR3 region. The immunoSEQ Assay was used to sequence the TCRbeta CDR3 regions. Imported from immuneACCESS, the table was reduced by TCRdb to in-frame sequences with V and J called. These copies leave out some clones; in studies compared against another copy, an unresolved V gene accounts for under half, and the cause of the remainder is not known. The sample table records tens of thousands of clones; around 80% of these occur just once. The biggest ten clones account for 5% of the sample. The CDR3, cysteine through phenylalanine, is 12 amino acids long. Of all the DNA, just the CDR3 is kept, 36 bases in frame from base 1. V is pared back by 6 bases and J by 6 bases, with 12 bases lying between the germline termini. Via the germline V gene, CDR1 is MNHEY and CDR2 SVGAGI. On the study overall, not on this receptor specifically: Low levels of normalized T-cell clonal expansion were also seen in some patients who did not respond. After ivuxolimab, more expanded clones were found on average in CD8+ T cells than in CD4+ T cells. At doses of 0.1 to 3.0 mg/kg, clonal expansion of both CD4+ and CD8+ blood T cells was observed from baseline to week 6. In the 0.1-3.0 mg/kg groups, partial responders had among the lowest normalized peripheral clonal expansion, particularly in CD8+ T cells. Which antigens the clonally expanded peripheral T cells were specific for was not determined.

The trial excluded patients who had a history of autoimmune disease or were on systemic immunosuppression. In every dose cohort, peripheral blood was drawn for TCR sequencing at baseline, cycle 4 day 1, and cycle 7 day 1. The samples were drawn from a first-in-human, open-label, multicenter phase I dose-escalation trial of ivuxolimab. Adults with locally advanced or metastatic melanoma, renal cell carcinoma, hepatocellular carcinoma or head and neck squamous cell carcinoma were enrolled in the trial. Before TCR sequencing, CD4+ and CD8+ T cells were separately sorted from peripheral blood. In the case of this clone: Its recognized antigen is unknown. One base away there is no much larger clone; base qualities are not given.

Source: CD4+ or CD8+ T cells sorted from blood, taken in a trial of the OX40 agonist ivuxolimab. The sequence links TRBV6-5 to TRBJ2-7; a tentative D call is TRBD1 (5 bases match). The receptor was derived from an adult with an advanced solid tumor such as melanoma, head and neck, liver or kidney cancer. The CDR3 protein is CASSVGPREQYF. Read as DNA, the sequence is TGTGCCAGCAGCGTGGGGCCCCGCGAGCAGTACTTC.